This TCR beta chain was retrieved from a study of response to subunit inactivated influenza vaccine. TCRdb recomputed calls from the RT-PCR reads with MiXCR, one row per CDR3 protein. The sample yields hundreds of thousands of distinct CDR3 sequences, around a sixth seen once. This CDR3 comprises 16 residues. Per the germline V gene, CDR1 is MDHEN and CDR2 is SYDVKM. V was pared by 5 bases and J by 4 bases, with 11 bases of the junction left unmatched. This clonotype occurred many times. Its antigen is unknown. General study findings and limits: Seasonal influenza vaccination, on each occasion, was suggested by the authors to recruit few new T cells.

The J gene is TRBJ2-3, the V gene TRBV28; 8 bases are a match to TRBD1. Specimen: PBMCs from blood, collected less than 6 days after vaccination. The clonotype comes from a man in his forties or fifties who received an inactivated influenza vaccine. CDR3 DNA: TGTGCCAGCAGTCCTTTACACCAGACAGGGGCAGATACGCAGTATTTT. Encoded protein: CASSPLHQTGADTQYF.